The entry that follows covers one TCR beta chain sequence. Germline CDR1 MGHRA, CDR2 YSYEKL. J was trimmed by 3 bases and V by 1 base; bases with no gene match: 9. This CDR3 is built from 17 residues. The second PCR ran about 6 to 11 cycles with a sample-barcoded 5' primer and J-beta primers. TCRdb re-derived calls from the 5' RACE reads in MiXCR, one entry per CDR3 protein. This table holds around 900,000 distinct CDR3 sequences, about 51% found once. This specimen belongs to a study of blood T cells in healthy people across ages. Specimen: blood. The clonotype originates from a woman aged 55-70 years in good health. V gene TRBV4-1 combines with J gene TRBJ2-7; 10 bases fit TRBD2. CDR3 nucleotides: TGCGCCAGCAGCCAAGTCTCCGGGACTAGCGCAAACTACGAGCAGTACTTC. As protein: CASSQVSGTSANYEQYF.